This T cell receptor beta chain emerged from a study of tissue T cells after allogeneic stem cell transplantation. Study-level points and caveats: Some tissue clones might be persisting host cells; their alloreactivity or antigen specificity was not determined. This small cohort was clinically heterogeneous, and sampling depth was a limitation.

The CDR3 covers 15 residues. J was trimmed by 4 bases and V by 3 bases; bases with no gene match: 5. Germline V CDR1 and CDR2: NSHNY, SYGAGN. TCRdb keeps only in-frame clones here, not all; method: immunoSEQ multiplex PCR. The table shows 450 to 600 clones, with about 70% occurring only once. In regard to this clone: Antigen specificity is unknown. The gene names here belong to mouse. The read halts 1 residue ahead of the CDR3 end, with the missing end drawn from the germline J gene.

The receptor was derived from a female BALB/c mouse in good health. The strain bears MHC haplotype H2-d. The chain recombines TRBV13-1 with TRBJ2-5, with TRBD2 identical over 10 bases. The sequenced material came from gut tissue. Incomplete CDR3 DNA: TGTGCCAGCAGTGCTCAGACTGGGGGGAAAGACACCCAGTAC. This translates into CASSAQTGGKDTQY. The entire CDR3 is CASSAQTGGKDTQYF.